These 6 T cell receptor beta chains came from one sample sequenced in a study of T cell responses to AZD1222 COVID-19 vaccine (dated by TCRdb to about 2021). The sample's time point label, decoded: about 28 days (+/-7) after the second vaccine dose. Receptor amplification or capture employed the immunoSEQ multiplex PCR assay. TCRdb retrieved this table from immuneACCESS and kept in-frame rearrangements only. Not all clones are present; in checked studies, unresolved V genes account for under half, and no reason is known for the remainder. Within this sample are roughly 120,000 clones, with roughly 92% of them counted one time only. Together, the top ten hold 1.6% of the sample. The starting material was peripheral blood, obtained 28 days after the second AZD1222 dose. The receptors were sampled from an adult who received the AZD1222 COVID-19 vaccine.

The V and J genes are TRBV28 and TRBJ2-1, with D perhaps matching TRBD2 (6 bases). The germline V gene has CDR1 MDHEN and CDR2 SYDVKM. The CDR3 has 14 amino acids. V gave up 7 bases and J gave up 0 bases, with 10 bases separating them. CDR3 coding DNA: TGTGCCAGCAACGGAGGGAACTCCTACAATGAGCAGTTCTTC. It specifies CASNGGNSYNEQFF.

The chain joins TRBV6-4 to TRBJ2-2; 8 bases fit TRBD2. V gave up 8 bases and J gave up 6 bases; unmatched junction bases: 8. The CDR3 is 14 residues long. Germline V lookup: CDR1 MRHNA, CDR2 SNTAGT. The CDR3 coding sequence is TGTGCCAGCGGAGAACGGGAGGGCCCCGGGGAGCTGTTTTTT. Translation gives CASGEREGPGELFF.

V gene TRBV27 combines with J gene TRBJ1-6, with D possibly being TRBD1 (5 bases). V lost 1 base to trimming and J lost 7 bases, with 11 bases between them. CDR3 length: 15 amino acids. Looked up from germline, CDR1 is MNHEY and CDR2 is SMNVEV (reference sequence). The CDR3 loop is CASSLLGGGNSPLHF. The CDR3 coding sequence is TGTGCCAGCAGTTTATTGGGGGGTGGGAATTCACCCCTCCACTTT.

CDR3 sequence: CASSFEGTGINEQFF. The CDR3 region has the DNA TGTGCCAGCAGCTTCGAGGGGACAGGGATCAATGAGCAGTTCTTC. This chain uses TRBV13 with TRBJ2-1, with TRBD1 matching 9 bases. Trimming cost V 3 bases and J 6 bases; bases outside gene matches: 6. The germline CDR1 and CDR2 sequences are PRHDT and FYEKMQ (reference sequence). The CDR3 consists of 15 residues.

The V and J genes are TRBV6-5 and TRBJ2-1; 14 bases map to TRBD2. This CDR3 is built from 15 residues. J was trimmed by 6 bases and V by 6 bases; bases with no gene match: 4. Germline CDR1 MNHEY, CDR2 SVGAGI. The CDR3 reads CASRYGLAGGNEQFF. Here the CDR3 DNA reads TGTGCCAGCAGATACGGACTAGCGGGAGGCAATGAGCAGTTCTTC.

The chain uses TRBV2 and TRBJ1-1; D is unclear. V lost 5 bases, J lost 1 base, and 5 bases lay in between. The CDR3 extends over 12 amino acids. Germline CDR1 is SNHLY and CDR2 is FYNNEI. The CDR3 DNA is TGTGCCAGCAGTCGCGAGAACACTGAAGCTTTCTTT. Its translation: CASSRENTEAFF.